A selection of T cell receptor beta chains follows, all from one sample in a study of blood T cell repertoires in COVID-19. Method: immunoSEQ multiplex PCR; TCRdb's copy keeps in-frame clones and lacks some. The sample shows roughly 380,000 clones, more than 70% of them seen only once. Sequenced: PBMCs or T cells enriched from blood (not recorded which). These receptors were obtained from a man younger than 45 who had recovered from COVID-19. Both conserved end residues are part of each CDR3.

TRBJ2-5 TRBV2 CASTNPGVQETQYF
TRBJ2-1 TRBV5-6 CASSRPRQQGDEQFF
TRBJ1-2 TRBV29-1 CSVDKGSGDGYTF
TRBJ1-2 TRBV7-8 CASSLGPGQGQGYTF
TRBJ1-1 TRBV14 CASSQATIWTGEAFF
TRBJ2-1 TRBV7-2 CASSLAGGGEQFF
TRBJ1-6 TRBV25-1 CASSEVGQGNSPLHF
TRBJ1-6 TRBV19 CATTSRDRGPNSPLHF
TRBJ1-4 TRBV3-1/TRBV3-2 CASSQRGGVLNEKLFF
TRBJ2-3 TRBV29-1 CSVPSGVSTDTQYF